Presented here are 32 T cell receptor beta chains from one specimen sequenced in a study of T cell clonotyping in hematopoietic cell transplantation. TCRdb's copy holds only in-frame clones and misses some; the assay was immunoSEQ multiplex PCR. The data hold 17,000 or so clones, with around 70% observed a single time. The sample was peripheral blood mononuclear cells. These receptors all stem from a woman aged 60-70 years in good health. Some clones in this sample may be carry-over from other donors' samples.

The V and J genes are TRBV27 and TRBJ2-5; D unclear. The CDR3 is made up of 13 amino acids. V was pared by 3 bases and J by 3 bases, with 8 bases between. Germline CDR1 is MNHEY and CDR2 is SMNVEV (reference sequence). CDR3: CASSFDHEETQYF. The DNA for the CDR3 is TGTGCCAGCAGTTTCGACCATGAAGAGACCCAGTACTTC.

The chain is built from TRBV11-2 and TRBJ1-1, with D possibly matching TRBD1 (6 bases). Germline CDR1 reads SGHAT; CDR2 reads FQNNGV. V was clipped by 3 bases and J by 4 bases, with 12 bases between them. The CDR3 contains 14 residues. The DNA of the CDR3 is TGTGCCAGCAGCTTCCGACAGGTCGGCACTGAAGCTTTCTTT. It codes for CASSFRQVGTEAFF.

The DNA for the CDR3 is TGTGCCAGCAGCAACTTCGGGTACGAGCAGTACTTC. The encoded protein is CASSNFGYEQYF. The chain is built from TRBV7-3 and TRBJ2-7; D gene ambiguous. V gave up 5 bases and J gave up 4 bases, with 9 bases separating them. There are 12 residues in the CDR3. Germline values: CDR1 SGHTA, CDR2 FQGTGA.

This clone has just a few counts. CDR3 in DNA: TGTGCCAGCAGTGAGGGAAACTATGGCTACACCTTC. Translation: CASSEGNYGYTF. The V gene is TRBV25-1, the J gene TRBJ1-2; D uncertain. Per germline, CDR1 MGHDK and CDR2 SYGVNS. The CDR3 length is 12 residues. Trimming pared 3 bases from V and 2 bases from J, leaving 4 bases between.

The CDR3 nucleotides read TGCAGCGTGGGACAGGGGGATCAGCCCCAGCATTTT. Translated, it gives CSVGQGDQPQHF. J is TRBJ1-5 and V is TRBV29-1; 11 bases fit TRBD1. The CDR3 consists of 12 residues. Germline loops: CDR1 SQVTM, CDR2 ANQGSEA. V lost 6 bases to trimming and J lost 5 bases; unmatched junction nucleotides: 0.

This chain links TRBV5-6 with TRBJ2-3, with 13 bases matching TRBD2. The ends lost 0 bases at V and 4 bases at J; junction bases unmatched: 5. Germline lookup yields CDR1 SGHDT and CDR2 YYEEEE. The CDR3 totals 17 residues. The CDR3 nucleotides read TGTGCCAGCAGCTTGGAGAGGGGACTAGCGGGGTCAGATACGCAGTATTTT. Its translation: CASSLERGLAGSDTQYF.

This sequence joins TRBV7-9 and TRBJ2-3, with TRBD2 as a possible D gene (7 bases). Germline CDR1 SEHNR, CDR2 FQNEAQ (reference sequence). The CDR3 extends over 17 amino acids. V was clipped by 3 bases and J by 0 bases, with 16 bases between them. This CDR3 is CASSFGPRGGSTDTQYF. CDR3 DNA: TGTGCCAGCAGCTTTGGGCCGAGGGGGGGAAGCACAGATACGCAGTATTTT.

This clone has just one count. The chain recombines TRBV7-9 with TRBJ2-4; D is perhaps TRBD1 (6 bases). V gave up 5 bases and J gave up 0 bases, with 17 bases separating them. Germline CDR1 SEHNR, CDR2 FQNEAQ (reference sequence). CDR3 length: 17 residues. The CDR3 sequence is CASSRWTETLAKNIQYF. CDR3 DNA: TGTGCCAGCAGCCGTTGGACAGAGACCTTAGCCAAAAACATTCAGTACTTC.

This clone was detected once. The rearrangement uses TRBV6-6 and TRBJ1-4, with TRBD1 identical over 9 bases. Germline lookup yields CDR1 MNHNY and CDR2 SVGAGI (reference sequence). The CDR3 consists of 13 residues. V shed 10 bases and J 4 bases; nucleotides not matched to a gene: 4. The CDR3 region is CAISDRGNEKLFF. The CDR3 region has the DNA TGTGCCATTTCGGACAGGGGTAATGAAAAACTGTTTTTT.

This clone is a singleton in its sample. The chain joins TRBV30 to TRBJ2-3; tentatively, D is TRBD1 (6 bases). CDR3 length: 15 amino acids. The germline V and J ends were trimmed by 1 base and 1 base, with 12 bases remaining between them. Germline CDR1 reads GTSNPN; CDR2 reads SVGIG (reference sequence). CDR3 residues: CAWSGGGAGTDTQYF. CDR3 in DNA: TGTGCCTGGAGTGGTGGGGGCGCAGGCACAGATACGCAGTATTTT.

V is TRBV7-3 and J is TRBJ2-5; 12 bases map to TRBD2. CDR3 length: 15 residues. Germline trimming cut 4 bases from V and 2 bases from J; bases unmatched to any gene: 2. Germline values: CDR1 SGHTA, CDR2 FQGTGA. In DNA form, the CDR3 reads TGTGCCAGCAGCTCCGGGACTAGCGGGCAAGAGACCCAGTACTTC. Amino acids: CASSSGTSGQETQYF.

The V and J genes are TRBV25-1 and TRBJ1-6; no clear D. Germline CDR1 MGHDK, CDR2 SYGVNS. V lost 3 bases to trimming and J lost 7 bases, with 10 bases between them. This CDR3 contains 14 residues. CDR3 region: CASSDTRFNSPLHF. The DNA for the CDR3 is TGTGCCAGCAGTGATACCAGGTTCAATTCACCCCTCCACTTT.

V is TRBV4-2 and J is TRBJ2-7, with a tentative D call TRBD2 (6 bases). CDR1 and CDR2 (germline): LGHNA, YNFKEQ. The CDR3 is 15 residues long. V lost 1 base to trimming and J lost 11 bases, with 21 bases between them. Written as DNA, the CDR3 is TGTGCCAGCAGCCAAGGGGACTCCGCCCTACGGAGAGAGTACTTC. Its protein product is CASSQGDSALRREYF.

The rearrangement joins TRBV30 to TRBJ1-2; D is ambiguous. V was cut by 4 bases and J by 2 bases, with 11 bases left in between. This CDR3 spans 13 amino acids. CDR1 and CDR2 (germline): GTSNPN, SVGIG (reference sequence). The CDR3 DNA reads as TGTGCCTGGACCGGCCAGCGGAACTATGGCTACACCTTC. Encoded protein: CAWTGQRNYGYTF. Using reference TRBV30 and TRBJ1-2 for the parts outside the CDR3, the full variable domain is SQTIHQWPATLVQPVGSPLSLECTVEGTSNPNLYWYRQAAGRGLQLLFYSVGIGQISSEVPQNLSASRPQDRQFILSSKKLLLSDSGFYLCAWTGQRNYGYTFGSGTRLTVV.

V usage is TRBV28 and J usage is TRBJ2-3, with D possibly matching TRBD2 (6 bases). The length of the CDR3 is 14 residues. Germline lookup yields CDR1 MDHEN and CDR2 SYDVKM. Trimming removed 6 bases at V and 5 bases at J, with 15 bases between. CDR3 in amino acids: CASRGSGDQDTQYF. Here the CDR3 DNA reads TGTGCCAGCAGGGGTAGCGGAGATCAAGATACGCAGTATTTT.

V usage is TRBV2 and J usage is TRBJ1-2, with a tentative D call TRBD1 (5 bases). The CDR3 has 15 residues. Germline values: CDR1 SNHLY, CDR2 FYNNEI. V was trimmed by 3 bases and J by 6 bases, leaving 17 bases between them. CDR3 sequence: CASSEGRVGNNGYTF. CDR3 in DNA: TGTGCCAGCAGTGAGGGCAGGGTGGGAAACAATGGCTACACCTTC.

Here the CDR3 reads CSGSDTAQQYF. The CDR3 DNA is TGCAGCGGATCAGACACGGCCCAGCAGTACTTC. The genes are TRBV29-1 and TRBJ2-7; D is ambiguous. CDR1 and CDR2 from the germline V gene are SQVTM and ANQGSEA. The CDR3 length is 11 residues. V was cut by 7 bases and J by 8 bases, with 15 bases left in between.

The chain combines TRBV5-1 with TRBJ1-1; D remains ambiguous. Germline lookup yields CDR1 SGHRS and CDR2 YFSETQ. V was shortened by 1 base and J by 1 base, with 2 bases between the two germline ends. The CDR3 is 12 amino acids. CDR3 nucleotides: TGCGCCAGCAGCTTGAGGAACACTGAAGCTTTCTTT. This codes for CASSLRNTEAFF.

The rearrangement links TRBV28 to TRBJ1-6; 9 bases agree with TRBD1. This CDR3 region has 15 residues. Looked up from germline, CDR1 is MDHEN and CDR2 is SYDVKM. V lost 3 bases to trimming and J lost 7 bases; unmatched junction nucleotides: 4. DNA for the CDR3: TGTGCCAGCAGTTTGGGGACAGGGCGGAATTCACCCCTCCACTTT. Protein product: CASSLGTGRNSPLHF.

This chain uses TRBV4-1 with TRBJ2-1; 14 nucleotides line up with TRBD2. CDR3 length: 15 residues. The germline CDR1 and CDR2 sequences are MGHRA and YSYEKL. J lost 5 bases, V lost 5 bases, and 2 bases had no gene match. In nucleotides, the CDR3 is TGCGCCAGCAGCTTGGGACTAGCGGGAGACAATGAGCAGTTCTTC. Protein: CASSLGLAGDNEQFF.

The chain combines TRBV5-4 with TRBJ1-2; TRBD1 might be the D (6 bases). The CDR3 loop spans 15 amino acids. Germline V gene lookup returns CDR1 SGHNT and CDR2 YYREEE (reference sequence). With 3 bases removed from V and 3 bases from J, the gap between germline ends came to 15 bases. CDR3 DNA: TGTGCCAGCAGCTGGGGGGCAGGGTTTGACTATGGCTACACCTTC. Amino acid sequence: CASSWGAGFDYGYTF.

V usage is TRBV28 and J usage is TRBJ1-1; D is unresolved. Trimming took off 3 bases at V and 7 bases at J, with 21 bases between the two ends. The CDR3 contains 16 residues. CDR1 is MDHEN and CDR2 is SYDVKM in the germline V gene. The CDR3 DNA follows: TGTGCCAGCAGTTTGAGAGGAGGGAAGATTAAAGGTGAAGCTTTCTTT. Protein: CASSLRGGKIKGEAFF.

The rearrangement joins TRBV14 to TRBJ2-5; TRBD2 matches at 7 bases. This CDR3 contains 13 residues. The ends lost 4 bases at V and 7 bases at J; junction bases unmatched: 6. Germline V gene data show CDR1 as SGHDN and CDR2 as FVKESK. The CDR3 reads CASSPVGGVTQYF. Here the CDR3 DNA reads TGTGCCAGCAGCCCAGTGGGGGGGGTGACCCAGTACTTC. The full variable domain, in which reference TRBV14 and TRBJ2-5 provide the parts outside the CDR3, is EAGVTQFPSHSVIEKGQTVTLRCDPISGHDNLYWYRRVMGKEIKFLLHFVKESKQDESGMPNNRFLAERTGGTYSTLKVQPAELEDSGVYFCASSPVGGVTQYFGPGTRLLVL.

The chain uses TRBV29-1 and TRBJ1-1, with D possibly matching TRBD1 (5 bases). The germline CDR1 and CDR2 sequences are SQVTM and ANQGSEA. V gave up 4 bases and J gave up 5 bases, with 11 bases separating them. The CDR3 loop spans 12 amino acids. CDR3 nucleotide sequence: TGCAGCGTTGCCTGGCAGGGAACTGAAGCTTTCTTT. Its protein is CSVAWQGTEAFF. Looking up the rest from reference TRBV29-1 and TRBJ1-1 gives the full variable domain: SAVISQKPSRDICQRGTSLTIQCQVDSQVTMMFWYRQQPGQSLTLIATANQGSEATYESGFVIDKFPISRPNLTFSTLTVSNMSPEDSSIYLCSVAWQGTEAFFGQGTRLTVV.

The chain combines TRBV6-5 with TRBJ2-3; 10 bases line up with TRBD2. Per germline, CDR1 MNHEY and CDR2 SVGAGI. The CDR3 contains 16 residues. V shed 4 bases and J 0 bases; nucleotides not matched to a gene: 4. The CDR3 DNA follows: TGTGCCAGCAGTTTGGTAGCGGGAGGTAGCACAGATACGCAGTATTTT. It translates to CASSLVAGGSTDTQYF.

The genes are TRBV30 and TRBJ2-7, with 7 bases fitting TRBD1. Germline values: CDR1 GTSNPN, CDR2 SVGIG (reference sequence). The V gene end was trimmed by 8 bases and the J gene end by 7 bases; junction bases not matched to a gene: 8. This CDR3 is built from 11 residues. The CDR3 bases are TGTGCCCGGCAGTGGGGACAGGAGCAGTACTTC. It is translated as CARQWGQEQYF.

This clone occurred a few times. CDR3 nucleotides: TGTGCCAGCAGTTACGGAGGGTTTGGCTACACCTTC. Protein: CASSYGGFGYTF. V usage is TRBV6-5 and J usage is TRBJ1-2; D unclear. The CDR3 is made up of 12 amino acids. Per germline, CDR1 MNHEY and CDR2 SVGAGI. The germline V and J ends were trimmed by 2 bases and 7 bases, with 8 bases remaining between them.

This clone appeared a single time. The chain joins TRBV27 to TRBJ1-2; possible D gene TRBD1, 6 bases. Germline lookup yields CDR1 MNHEY and CDR2 SMNVEV (reference sequence). The CDR3 totals 12 residues. Trimming cost V 4 bases and J 5 bases, with 8 bases left between them. CDR3 sequence: CASSSQGYGYTF. For the CDR3, the DNA is TGTGCCAGCAGTTCACAGGGATATGGCTACACCTTC.

This chain links TRBV4-2 with TRBJ2-7; the match to TRBD2 covers 7 bases. The length of the CDR3 is 16 residues. The V and J ends lost 1 base and 3 bases, in that order; junction bases with no gene match: 9. Germline V gives CDR1 LGHNA, CDR2 YNFKEQ. CDR3 sequence (DNA): TGTGCCAGCAGCCAAGGGGGGGAGGGGTCGTACTACGAGCAGTACTTC. Translation gives CASSQGGEGSYYEQYF.

This clone was recorded once. The CDR3 protein is CASSRGQGAYGYTF. The CDR3 region has the DNA TGTGCCAGCAGCCGGGGACAGGGGGCATATGGCTACACCTTC. V is TRBV7-3 and J is TRBJ1-2; TRBD1 matches 12 bases. Losses at the gene ends were 5 bases for V and 5 bases for J; bases not matched to a gene: 3. This CDR3 is 14 amino acids long. CDR1 and CDR2 (germline): SGHTA, FQGTGA.

The chain is built from TRBV14 and TRBJ1-6, with D hard to call. There are 14 residues in the CDR3. Trimming pared 1 base from V and 8 bases from J, leaving 9 bases between. Germline V gives CDR1 SGHDN, CDR2 FVKESK. The CDR3 loop reads CASSQGAGHSPLHF. In DNA, the CDR3 is TGTGCCAGCAGCCAAGGGGCCGGACATTCACCCCTCCACTTT.

This chain joins TRBV4-2 and TRBJ2-5; unclear D gene. The CDR3 has 15 amino acids. V lost 0 bases and J lost 5, with 13 bases in between. CDR1 is LGHNA and CDR2 is YNFKEQ in the germline V gene. Here the CDR3 DNA reads TGTGCCAGCAGCCAAGATTCAGAGACTCTCGAGACCCAGTACTTC. Its protein is CASSQDSETLETQYF.